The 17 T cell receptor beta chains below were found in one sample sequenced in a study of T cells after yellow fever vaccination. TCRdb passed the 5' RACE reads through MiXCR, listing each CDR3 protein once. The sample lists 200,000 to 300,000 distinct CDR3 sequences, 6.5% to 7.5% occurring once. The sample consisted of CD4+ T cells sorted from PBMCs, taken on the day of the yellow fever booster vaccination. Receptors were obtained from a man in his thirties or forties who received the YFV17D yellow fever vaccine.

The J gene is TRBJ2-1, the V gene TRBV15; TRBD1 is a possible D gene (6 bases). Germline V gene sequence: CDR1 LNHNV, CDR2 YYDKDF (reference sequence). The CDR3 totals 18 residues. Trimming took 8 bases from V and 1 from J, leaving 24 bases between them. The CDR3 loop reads CATQHALRQVVSYNEQFF. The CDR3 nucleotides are TGTGCCACCCAGCACGCCCTGAGACAGGTGGTTTCCTACAATGAGCAGTTCTTC.

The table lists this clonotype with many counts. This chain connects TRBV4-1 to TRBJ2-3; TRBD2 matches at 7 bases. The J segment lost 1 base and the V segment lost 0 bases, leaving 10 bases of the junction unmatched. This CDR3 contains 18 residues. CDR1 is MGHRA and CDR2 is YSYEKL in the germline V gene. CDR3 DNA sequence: TGCGCCAGCAGCCAAGACATCATGCGGGAGATCGGCACAGATACGCAGTATTTT. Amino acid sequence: CASSQDIMREIGTDTQYF.

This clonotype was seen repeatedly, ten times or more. The CDR3 coding sequence is TGTGCCAGCAGCCCAAGGGGGGGGCGATTGAGCGAGCAGTACTTC. Translation: CASSPRGGRLSEQYF. V gene TRBV7-2 combines with J gene TRBJ2-7; D might be TRBD2 (7 bases). Trimming shortened V by 5 bases and J by 6 bases, and 20 bases separated the two germline ends. Germline loops: CDR1 SGHTA, CDR2 FQGNSA. The CDR3 runs 15 residues.

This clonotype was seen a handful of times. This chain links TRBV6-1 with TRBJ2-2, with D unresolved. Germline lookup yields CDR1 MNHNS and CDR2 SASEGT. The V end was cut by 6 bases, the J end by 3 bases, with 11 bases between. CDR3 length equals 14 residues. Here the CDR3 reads CASRSAEYTGELFF. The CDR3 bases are TGTGCCAGCAGGTCCGCGGAATACACCGGGGAGCTGTTTTTT.

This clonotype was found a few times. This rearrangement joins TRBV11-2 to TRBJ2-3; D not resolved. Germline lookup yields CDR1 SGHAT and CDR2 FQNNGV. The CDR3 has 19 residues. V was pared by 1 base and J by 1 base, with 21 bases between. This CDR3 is CASSLGIARWRTGTDTQYF. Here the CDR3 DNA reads TGTGCCAGCAGCTTAGGAATAGCCCGATGGAGAACGGGCACAGATACGCAGTATTTT.

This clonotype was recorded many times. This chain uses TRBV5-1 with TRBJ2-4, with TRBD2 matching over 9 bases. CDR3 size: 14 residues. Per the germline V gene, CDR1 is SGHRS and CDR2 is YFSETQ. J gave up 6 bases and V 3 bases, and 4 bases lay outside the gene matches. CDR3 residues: CASSSIAGANIQYF. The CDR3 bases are TGCGCCAGCAGCTCTATAGCGGGAGCAAACATTCAGTACTTC.

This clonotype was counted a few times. This chain's CDR3 is CSALPRLAGTNTGELFF. CDR3 in DNA: TGCAGTGCCCTGCCCCGACTAGCGGGGACGAACACCGGGGAGCTGTTTTTT. The J gene is TRBJ2-2, the V gene TRBV20-1, with 11 positions matching TRBD2. The V gene's germline CDR1 is DFQATT and CDR2 SNEGSKA (reference sequence). V was clipped by 6 bases and J by 0 bases; unmatched bases: 9. The CDR3 consists of 17 residues.

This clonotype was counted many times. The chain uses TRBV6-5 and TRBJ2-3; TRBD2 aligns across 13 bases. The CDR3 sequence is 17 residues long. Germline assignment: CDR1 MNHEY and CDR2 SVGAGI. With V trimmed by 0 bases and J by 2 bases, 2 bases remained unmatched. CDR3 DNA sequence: TGTGCCAGCAGTTACTCCGGGACTAGCGGGGTCACAGATACGCAGTATTTT. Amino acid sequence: CASSYSGTSGVTDTQYF.

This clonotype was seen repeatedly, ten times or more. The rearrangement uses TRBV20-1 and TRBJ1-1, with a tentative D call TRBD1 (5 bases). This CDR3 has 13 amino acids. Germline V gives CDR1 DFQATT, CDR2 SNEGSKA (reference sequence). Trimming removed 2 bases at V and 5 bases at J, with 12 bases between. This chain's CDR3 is CSARMVGGTEAFF. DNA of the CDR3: TGCAGTGCTAGAATGGTCGGGGGGACTGAAGCTTTCTTT.

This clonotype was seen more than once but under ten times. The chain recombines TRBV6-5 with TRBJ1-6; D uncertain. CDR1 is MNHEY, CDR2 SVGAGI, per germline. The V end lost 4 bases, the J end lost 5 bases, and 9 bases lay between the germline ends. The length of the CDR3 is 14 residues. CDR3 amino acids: CASSLLADNSPLHF. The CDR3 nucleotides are TGTGCCAGCAGTTTGCTTGCGGATAATTCACCCCTCCACTTT.

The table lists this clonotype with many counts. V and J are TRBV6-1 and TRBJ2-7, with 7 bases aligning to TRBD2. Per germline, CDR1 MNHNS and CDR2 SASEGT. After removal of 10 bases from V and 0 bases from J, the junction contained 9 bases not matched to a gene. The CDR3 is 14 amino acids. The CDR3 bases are TGTGCCACCACTGGGACTAAGAGCTCCTACGAGCAGTACTTC. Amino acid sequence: CATTGTKSSYEQYF.

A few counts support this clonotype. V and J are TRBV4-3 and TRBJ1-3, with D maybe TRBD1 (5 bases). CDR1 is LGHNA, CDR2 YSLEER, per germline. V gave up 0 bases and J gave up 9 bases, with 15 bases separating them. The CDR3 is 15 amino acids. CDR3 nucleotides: TGCGCCAGCAGCCAAGATCGGGGGACCGGGGCCACCATATATTTT. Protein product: CASSQDRGTGATIYF.

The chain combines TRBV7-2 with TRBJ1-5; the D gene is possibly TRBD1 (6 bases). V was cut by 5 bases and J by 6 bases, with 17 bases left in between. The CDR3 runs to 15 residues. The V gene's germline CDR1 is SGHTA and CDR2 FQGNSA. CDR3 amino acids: CASSMQGGDIQPQHF. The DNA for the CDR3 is TGTGCCAGCAGCATGCAAGGGGGAGATATTCAGCCCCAGCATTTT. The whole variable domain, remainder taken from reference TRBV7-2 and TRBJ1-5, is GAGVSQSPSNKVTEKGKDVELRCDPISGHTALYWYRQSLGQGLEFLIYFQGNSAPDKSGLPSDRFSAERTGGSVSTLTIQRTQQEDSAVYLCASSMQGGDIQPQHFGDGTRLSIL.

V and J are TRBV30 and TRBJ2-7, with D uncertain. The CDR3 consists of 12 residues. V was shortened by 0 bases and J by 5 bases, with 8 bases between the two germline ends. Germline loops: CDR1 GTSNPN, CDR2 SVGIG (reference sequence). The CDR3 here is CAWSVRGDEQYF. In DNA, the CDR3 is TGTGCCTGGAGTGTCCGAGGCGACGAGCAGTACTTC.

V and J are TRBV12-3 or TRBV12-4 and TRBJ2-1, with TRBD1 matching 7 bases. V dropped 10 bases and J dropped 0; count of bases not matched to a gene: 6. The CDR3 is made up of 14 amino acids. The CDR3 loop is CAISGDSSYNEQFF. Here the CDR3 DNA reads TGTGCCATATCTGGGGACAGCTCCTACAATGAGCAGTTCTTC.

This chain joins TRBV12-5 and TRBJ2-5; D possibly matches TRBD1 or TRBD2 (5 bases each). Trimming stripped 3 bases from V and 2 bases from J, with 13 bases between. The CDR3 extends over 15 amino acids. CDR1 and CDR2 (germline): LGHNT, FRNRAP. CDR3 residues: CASGLGQGRQETQYF. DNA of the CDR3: TGTGCTAGTGGTTTAGGGCAGGGACGACAAGAGACCCAGTACTTC.

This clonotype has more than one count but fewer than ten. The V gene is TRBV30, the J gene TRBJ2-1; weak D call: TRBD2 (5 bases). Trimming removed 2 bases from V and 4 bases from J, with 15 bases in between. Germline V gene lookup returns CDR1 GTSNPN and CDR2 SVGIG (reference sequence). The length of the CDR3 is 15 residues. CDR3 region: CAWSRTGASYNEQFF. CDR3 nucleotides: TGTGCCTGGAGTCGGACTGGCGCGAGTTACAATGAGCAGTTCTTC. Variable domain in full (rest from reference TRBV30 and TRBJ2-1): SQTIHQWPATLVQPVGSPLSLECTVEGTSNPNLYWYRQAAGRGLQLLFYSVGIGQISSEVPQNLSASRPQDRQFILSSKKLLLSDSGFYLCAWSRTGASYNEQFFGPGTRLTVL.